This paragraph reports one TCR beta chain. Antigen unknown. Roughly 17-50 mg of tissue was diced for each tumor. The sample belongs to a study of early stage breast cancer tumors. Study at large: Of around 15 invasive breast tumors, about a dozen were hormone receptor-positive, HER2-negative.

Study-level results: Tumor and normal breast were distinguished via blood comparison in about 90% of the 16 patients. Enriched TCRB sequences shared across patients were mostly commonly generated sequences.

Assay used: immunoSEQ multiplex PCR; TCRdb lists only in-frame clones, some missing. The table includes about 7,900 clones, approximately 60% detected once. Specimen: breast tumor tissue. The TCR sequence derives from a person aged 70 to 79 with breast cancer.

CDR3 loop: CASSRSRGGADTQYF. DNA of the CDR3: TGTGCCAGCAGCCGGTCTCGGGGGGGCGCAGATACGCAGTATTTT. The V and J genes are TRBV4-2 and TRBJ2-3; 8 positions agree with TRBD2. V shed 4 bases, J shed 4 bases, and the junction held 7 bases outside the gene matches. Germline V gene lookup returns CDR1 LGHNA and CDR2 YNFKEQ. The CDR3 spans 15 residues.